This T cell receptor (beta chain) was obtained from a study of beta chain features in type 1 diabetes. The overall study: Taken together, all samples contributed some 100 million examined sorted cells. Overall study findings and caveats: Type 1 diabetes patients had TCRB CDR3s that were shorter (moderately but significantly so) in all four CD4+ subsets. Among patients, naive, central memory and Treg TCRB repertoires appeared more similar than among healthy donors. Sequencing from cDNA could over-represent high-TCR-expressing cells.

Points on this clone: Its antigen remains unidentified.

CDR1 SQVTM and CDR2 ANQGSEA come from the germline V gene. The junction had 12 bases not matched to a gene; V was cut back by 4 bases and J by 7 bases. This CDR3 is built from 14 residues. The authors reverse transcribed all of the isolated RNA, so sequencing captured expressed TCRB transcripts. The method was immunoSEQ multiplex PCR; TCRdb's version includes in-frame clones alone and lacks a portion of them. The table lists hundreds of thousands of clones, 30% of them singletons. The sequencing sample was made of naive CD4+ T cells from blood. The sequence came from a man aged 18 to 30 in good health. The J gene is TRBJ2-7, the V gene TRBV29-1; 8 nucleotides agree with TRBD2. The CDR3 region has the DNA TGCAGCGTTGTGTTGAGACTAGCGCAGGGAGAGCAGTACTTC. Its protein product is CSVVLRLAQGEQYF.